This T cell receptor beta chain was profiled in a study of blood T cell repertoires in COVID-19. Overall study: Samples of COVID-19 (acute and convalescent) were obtained from the United States, Italy and Spain. Sample material is recorded as cDNA or gDNA derived from T cells, B-cell-depleted T cells, or PBMCs.

In the authors' methods: Reference gene primer amplification gave estimated nucleated cell counts. Only in-frame clones appear in the TCRdb table, and some are missing; sequencing was by immunoSEQ multiplex PCR. The V and J calls and clone size were taken over from that table, and D and trimming were inferred from the DNA. The sample records 50,000 to 70,000 clones, about 88% being singletons. The CDR3 runs to 14 residues. The germline gives CDR1 MNHNS, CDR2 SASEGT. V was trimmed by 2 bases and J by 4 bases, leaving 11 bases between them. The receptor was derived from a human donor with active COVID-19. The donor label of this sample is uncertain. The rearrangement links TRBV6-1 to TRBJ1-2; D not resolved. Sequencing was carried out using peripheral blood. The CDR3, as DNA: TGTGCCAGCAGTGAATCTTACGTGGCCTATGGCTACACCTTC. Translated, it gives CASSESYVAYGYTF.